These T cell receptor beta chains were read from a single sample in a study of graft-versus-host responses after intestinal transplantation. Profiled with immunoSEQ multiplex PCR; TCRdb holds only in-frame clones, not every one. The sample carries roughly 28,000 clones, around 76% recorded once. No antigen is known for these receptors. Here the sequenced sample was unstimulated CD4+ T cells sorted from spleen or lymph node cells, taken before intestinal transplant. The origin of the receptors is a human donor who received an intestinal transplant. Each CDR3 is given with its conserved first and last residue. D genes are given only for firm matches. Some rows mark clone size as missing; the rest say once, few, many or name a class of expanded clone.

J gene | D gene | V gene | clone size | CDR3 DNA | CDR3 protein
TRBJ2-6 | . | TRBV7-9 | . | TGTGCCAGCAGCATCCGGTCATACCATCAAAGTCGGGCCAACGTCCTGACTTTC | CASSIRSYHQSRANVLTF
TRBJ2-5 | TRBD1 | TRBV9 | . | TGTGCCAGCAGCGTAGGACCGGGACAGGGGGCCTTCCAAGAGACCCAGTACTTC | CASSVGPGQGAFQETQYF
TRBJ1-2 | . | TRBV19 | . | TGTGCCAGTAGTTCCCCCGTACGGCCGTATGGCTACACCTTC | CASSSPVRPYGYTF
TRBJ2-2 | TRBD2 | TRBV28 | . | TGTGCCAGCAGTTTGGGAGGGATTAAGAACGGGGAGCTGTTTTTT | CASSLGGIKNGELFF
TRBJ1-1 | TRBD1 | TRBV10-3 | . | TGTGCCATCAGTGAGATACAGGGGGCGTTTACTGAAGCTTTCTTT | CAISEIQGAFTEAFF
TRBJ1-3 | TRBD1 | TRBV28 | once | TGTGCCAGCAGCCCGACAGGGGGCGCTGGAAACACCATATATTTT | CASSPTGGAGNTIYF
TRBJ2-1 | TRBD2 | TRBV2 | . | TGTGCCAGCAGTGGAGCGGGGGGGCCCAATGAGCAGTTCTTC | CASSGAGGPNEQFF
TRBJ2-7 | . | TRBV6-1 | . | TGTGCCAGCACCAGGACATCCACCTCCTACGAGCAGTACTTC | CASTRTSTSYEQYF
TRBJ2-3 | TRBD2 | TRBV30 | . | TGTGCCTGGAGTAGGGGGCGGACTAGCGGGAGTGCTGATACGCAGTATTTT | CAWSRGRTSGSADTQYF
TRBJ2-7 | TRBD1 | TRBV7-9 | . | TGTGCCAGCAGCTTAGCGACAGGGATCTACGAGCAGTACTTC | CASSLATGIYEQYF
TRBJ1-2 | . | TRBV5-1 | . | TGCGCCAGCAGCTTGGGGAGTGACTATGGCTACACCTTC | CASSLGSDYGYTF
TRBJ2-2 | TRBD1 | TRBV5-1 | . | TGCGCCAGCAGTAGGGACAGCGCGAACACCGGGGAGCTGTTTTTT | CASSRDSANTGELFF
TRBJ2-3 | . | TRBV25-1 | . | TGTGCCAGCAGTGAAAACAGGAATCATAGGCATTCAGATACGCAGTATTTT | CASSENRNHRHSDTQYF
TRBJ1-1 | . | TRBV7-9 | . | TGTGCCAGCAGCCCCCGAGTGACAGTTTTACTAAACACTGAAGCTTTCTTT | CASSPRVTVLLNTEAFF
TRBJ1-5 | TRBD1 | TRBV5-1 | . | TGCGCCAGCAGCTGGACAGGGTATAGCAATCAGCCCCAGCATTTT | CASSWTGYSNQPQHF
TRBJ2-5 | . | TRBV6-5 | . | TGTGCCAGCACCCCTTGGGGGGACCAAGAGACCCAGTACTTC | CASTPWGDQETQYF
TRBJ2-2 | . | TRBV5-4 | few | TGTGCCAGCAGAAGACGGGACACTAACACCGGGGAGCTGTTTTTT | CASRRRDTNTGELFF
TRBJ2-3 | . | TRBV6-5 | . | TGTGCCAGCAGCCTAGCTGGAAATCTAGATACGCAGTATTTT | CASSLAGNLDTQYF
TRBJ2-7 | . | TRBV27 | . | TGTGCCAGCAGTTTTGGCTACGAGCAGTACTTC | CASSFGYEQYF
TRBJ2-2 | . | TRBV7-8 | . | TGTGCCAGCAGCTTTAAACGGCTGAACACCGGGGAGCTGTTTTTT | CASSFKRLNTGELFF
TRBJ2-3 | . | TRBV6-6 | . | TGTGCCAGCAGTTACGTGGGAAAAATTCCAGATACGCAGTATTTT | CASSYVGKIPDTQYF
TRBJ2-7 | TRBD1 | TRBV14 | . | TGTGCCAGCAGCCAAACGCTTCTGGACAGGGAGATAGGCGAGCAGTACTTC | CASSQTLLDREIGEQYF
TRBJ2-5 | TRBD2 | TRBV10-1 | . | TGCGCCAGCAGTCCAGGTGCCCGGGGGGAGCAGTACTTC | CASSPGARGEQYF
TRBJ1-4 | . | TRBV19 | . | TGTGCCAGTAGTACGGACAGAGAGTCCTTAAATGAAAAACTGTTTTTT | CASSTDRESLNEKLFF
TRBJ1-6 | TRBD1 | TRBV6-1 | once | TGTGCCAGCAGTGATAGGGAAGTCAGGGGGAATTCACCCCTCCACTTT | CASSDREVRGNSPLHF
TRBJ2-3 | . | TRBV10-3 | . | TGTGCCATCAGTGCACAGGGAGCAGATACGCAGTATTTT | CAISAQGADTQYF
TRBJ1-2 | TRBD1 | TRBV25-1 | . | TGTGCCAGCAGTGAATCGGGCAGGGGGCATAAGGGCTACACCTTC | CASSESGRGHKGYTF
TRBJ2-4 | . | TRBV4-1 | . | TGCGCCAGCAGCCAAGTCGCACCACAAGCCAAAAACATTCAGTACTTC | CASSQVAPQAKNIQYF
TRBJ2-2 | . | TRBV20-1 | few | TGCAGTGCTAGGAACACCGGGGAGCTGTTTTTT | CSARNTGELFF
TRBJ2-7 | TRBD1 | TRBV6-5 | . | TGTGCCAGCAGTTACTCAGACAGGGGCTACGAGCAGTACTTC | CASSYSDRGYEQYF
TRBJ2-3 | TRBD2 | TRBV5-1 | . | TGCGCCAGCAGCCGGACTAGCGGAGCAGATACGCAGTATTTT | CASSRTSGADTQYF
TRBJ1-2 | . | TRBV6-1 | . | TGTGCCATCAGTGTGGGACTTGAGTCGTCTGGGTATGGCTACACCTTC | CAISVGLESSGYGYTF
TRBJ2-1 | . | TRBV10-1 | few | TGCGCCAGCAGTGAGTCACTACAGGACAATGAGCAGTTCTTC | CASSESLQDNEQFF
TRBJ2-3 | TRBD1 | TRBV6-1 | . | TGTGCCAGCAGTGAAAGGGGGCGAGGCACAGATACGCAGTATTTT | CASSERGRGTDTQYF
TRBJ2-6 | TRBD1 | TRBV10-3 | few | TGTGCCATCAGTGAGACAGGGGGCCAATCTGGGGCCAACGTCCTGACTTTC | CAISETGGQSGANVLTF
TRBJ1-1 | TRBD1 | TRBV15 | . | TGTGCCACCACTACGTCGGGGACAGGGGTCACTGAAGCTTTCTTT | CATTTSGTGVTEAFF
TRBJ2-2 | TRBD2 | TRBV7-2 | . | TGTGCCAGCAGCCTTCGGGCTAGCGGACTCACCGGGGAGCTGTTTTTT | CASSLRASGLTGELFF
TRBJ2-7 | . | TRBV28 | once | TGTGCCAGCAGTTTCCCCAGCGGGCAGGGAGTCTACGAGCAGTACTTC | CASSFPSGQGVYEQYF
TRBJ2-3 | TRBD1 | TRBV7-3 | . | TGTGCCAGCAGCTCCATAGGAGGGACAGGGAGTATCACAGATACGCAGTATTTT | CASSSIGGTGSITDTQYF
TRBJ2-1 | . | TRBV28 | . | TGTGCCAGCAGTTTAGGGGGGCCCTACAATGAGCAGTTCTTC | CASSLGGPYNEQFF
TRBJ1-6 | TRBD1 | TRBV6-5 | . | TGTGCCAGCAGAAGCGGGACAGGAAATTCACCCCTCCACTTT | CASRSGTGNSPLHF
TRBJ2-2 | . | TRBV2 | . | TGTGCCAGCAGTGACAACACCGGGGAGCTGTTTTTT | CASSDNTGELFF
TRBJ2-7 | . | TRBV2 | . | TGTGCCACCAAGACGGGGCCAGGCTACGAGCAGTACTTC | CATKTGPGYEQYF
TRBJ1-6 | TRBD1 | TRBV27 | . | TGTGCCAGCTCCCGCCCCGGACAGGGCCTCCTCTATTCACCCCTCCACTTT | CASSRPGQGLLYSPLHF